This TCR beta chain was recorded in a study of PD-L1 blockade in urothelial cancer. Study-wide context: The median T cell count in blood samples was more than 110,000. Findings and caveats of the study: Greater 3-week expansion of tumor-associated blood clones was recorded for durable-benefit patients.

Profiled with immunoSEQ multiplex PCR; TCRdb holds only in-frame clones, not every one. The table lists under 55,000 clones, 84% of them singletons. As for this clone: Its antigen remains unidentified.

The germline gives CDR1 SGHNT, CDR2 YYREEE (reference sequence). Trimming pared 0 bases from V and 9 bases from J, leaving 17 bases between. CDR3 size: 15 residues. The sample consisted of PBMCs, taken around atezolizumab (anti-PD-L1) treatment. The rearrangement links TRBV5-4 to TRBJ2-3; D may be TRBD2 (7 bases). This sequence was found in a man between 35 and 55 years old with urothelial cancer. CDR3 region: CASSLGGRGVATQYF. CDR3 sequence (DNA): TGTGCCAGCAGCTTGGGAGGGAGGGGGGTCGCCACGCAGTATTTT.